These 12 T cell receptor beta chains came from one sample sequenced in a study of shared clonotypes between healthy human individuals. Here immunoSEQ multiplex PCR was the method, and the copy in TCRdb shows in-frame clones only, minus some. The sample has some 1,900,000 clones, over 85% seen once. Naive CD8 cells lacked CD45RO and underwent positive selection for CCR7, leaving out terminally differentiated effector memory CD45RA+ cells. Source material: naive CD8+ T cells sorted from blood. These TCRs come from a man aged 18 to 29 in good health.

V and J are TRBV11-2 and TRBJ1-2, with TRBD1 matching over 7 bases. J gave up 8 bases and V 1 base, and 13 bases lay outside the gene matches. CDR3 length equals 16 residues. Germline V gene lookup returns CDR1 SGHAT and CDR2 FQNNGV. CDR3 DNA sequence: TGTGCCAGCAGCTTAGTAGGGACAGCCATGTCAGGAGGCTACACCTTC. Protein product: CASSLVGTAMSGGYTF.

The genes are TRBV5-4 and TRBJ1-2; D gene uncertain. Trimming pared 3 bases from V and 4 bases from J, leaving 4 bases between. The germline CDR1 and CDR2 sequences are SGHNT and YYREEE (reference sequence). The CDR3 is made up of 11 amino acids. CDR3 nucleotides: TGTGCCAGCAGCTCTACCTATGGCTACACCTTC. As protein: CASSSTYGYTF.

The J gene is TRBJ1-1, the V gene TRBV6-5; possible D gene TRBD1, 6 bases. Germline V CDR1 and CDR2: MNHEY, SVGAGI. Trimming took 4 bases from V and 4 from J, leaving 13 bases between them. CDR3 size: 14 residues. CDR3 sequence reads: CASSLTEQGTEAFF. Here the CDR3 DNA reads TGTGCCAGCAGTTTGACAGAACAGGGCACTGAAGCTTTCTTT.

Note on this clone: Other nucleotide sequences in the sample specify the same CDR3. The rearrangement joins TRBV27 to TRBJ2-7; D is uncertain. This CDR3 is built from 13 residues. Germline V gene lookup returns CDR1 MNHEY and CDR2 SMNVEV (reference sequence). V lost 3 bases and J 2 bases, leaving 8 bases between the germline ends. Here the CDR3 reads CASSLARAYEQYF. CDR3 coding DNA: TGTGCCAGCAGTTTGGCCAGAGCCTACGAGCAGTACTTC.

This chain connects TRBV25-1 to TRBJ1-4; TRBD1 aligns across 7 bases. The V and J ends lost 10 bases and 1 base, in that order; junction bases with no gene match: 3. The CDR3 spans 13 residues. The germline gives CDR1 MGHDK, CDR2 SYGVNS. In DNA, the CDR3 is TGTGCCACCAGGACAGGAACTAATGAAAAACTGTTTTTT. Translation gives CATRTGTNEKLFF.

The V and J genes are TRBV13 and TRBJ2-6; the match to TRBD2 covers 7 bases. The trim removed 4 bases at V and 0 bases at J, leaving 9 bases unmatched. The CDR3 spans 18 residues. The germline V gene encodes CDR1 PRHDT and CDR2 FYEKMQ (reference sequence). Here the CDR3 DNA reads TGTGCCAGCAGCTCCCTAGCGGTGCAATACTCTGGGGCCAACGTCCTGACTTTC. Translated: CASSSLAVQYSGANVLTF.

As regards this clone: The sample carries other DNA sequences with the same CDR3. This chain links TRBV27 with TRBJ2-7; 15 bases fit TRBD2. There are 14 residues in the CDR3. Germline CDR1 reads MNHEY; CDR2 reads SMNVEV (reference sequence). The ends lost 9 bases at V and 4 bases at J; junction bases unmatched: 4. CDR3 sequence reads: CASSGLAGGYEQYF. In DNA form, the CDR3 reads TGTGCCAGTTCGGGACTAGCGGGAGGATACGAGCAGTACTTC.

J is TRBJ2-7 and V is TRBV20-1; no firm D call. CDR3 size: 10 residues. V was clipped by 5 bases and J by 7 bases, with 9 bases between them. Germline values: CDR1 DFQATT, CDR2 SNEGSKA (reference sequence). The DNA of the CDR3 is TGCAGTGCTCCGGACGGAGAGCAGTACTTC. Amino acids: CSAPDGEQYF.

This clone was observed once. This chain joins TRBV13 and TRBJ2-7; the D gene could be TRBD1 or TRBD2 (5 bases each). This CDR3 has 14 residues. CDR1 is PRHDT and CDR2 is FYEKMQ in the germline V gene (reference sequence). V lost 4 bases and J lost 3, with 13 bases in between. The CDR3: CASSSPGRLYEQYF. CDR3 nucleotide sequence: TGTGCCAGCAGCTCGCCGGGACGCCTCTACGAGCAGTACTTC.

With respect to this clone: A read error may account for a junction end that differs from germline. The CDR3 sequence is CAGSYSIVPYEQYF. In nucleotides, the CDR3 is TGTGCCGGCAGTTACTCTATCGTCCCCTACGAGCAGTACTTC. This sequence joins TRBV6-5 and TRBJ2-7; unclear D gene. The CDR3 consists of 14 residues. Germline lookup yields CDR1 MNHEY and CDR2 SVGAGI.

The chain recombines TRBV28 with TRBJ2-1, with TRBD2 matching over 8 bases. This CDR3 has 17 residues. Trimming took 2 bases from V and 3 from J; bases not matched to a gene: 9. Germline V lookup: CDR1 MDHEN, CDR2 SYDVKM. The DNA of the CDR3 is TGTGCCAGCAGTTTACACGGAGCGGGGGCCAACTACAATGAGCAGTTCTTC. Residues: CASSLHGAGANYNEQFF.

The CDR3 loop reads CASSPPFRVSSVDTQYF. Written as DNA, the CDR3 is TGCGCCAGCAGCCCCCCTTTCCGGGTGTCATCCGTAGATACGCAGTATTTT. The rearrangement uses TRBV5-1 and TRBJ2-3; the D is unclear. Germline V gives CDR1 SGHRS, CDR2 YFSETQ. Trimming removed 4 bases from V and 5 bases from J, with 23 bases in between. This CDR3 region has 17 residues. The whole variable domain, remainder taken from reference TRBV5-1 and TRBJ2-3, is KAGVTQTPRYLIKTRGQQVTLSCSPISGHRSVSWYQQTPGQGLQFLFEYFSETQRNKGNFPGRFSGRQFSNSRSEMNVSTLELGDSALYLCASSPPFRVSSVDTQYFGPGTRLTVL.